The 17 T cell receptor beta chains in this list originate from one sample, sequenced in a study of blood T cell repertoires in COVID-19. Measured with immunoSEQ multiplex PCR; TCRdb has only the in-frame clones, and not every one. The table lists 200,000 to 300,000 clones, about 89% of them singletons. The sequenced material came from peripheral blood. These receptors were obtained from a woman aged 60 to 75 who had recovered from COVID-19.

The genes are TRBV10-3 and TRBJ1-5, with D possibly TRBD1 on 6 matching bases. This CDR3 has 13 residues. Trimming took 10 bases from V and 0 from J, leaving 10 bases between them. Germline V gene lookup returns CDR1 ENHRY and CDR2 SYGVKD. The CDR3 DNA sequence: TGTGCCACCGCAGGGGATAGCAATCAGCCCCAGCATTTT. It translates to CATAGDSNQPQHF.

The rearrangement links TRBV19 to TRBJ2-7, with a weak D call TRBD2 (6 bases). Looked up from germline, CDR1 is LNHDA and CDR2 is SQIVND (reference sequence). Trimming took off 5 bases at V and 3 bases at J, with 8 bases between the two ends. The CDR3 is 12 residues long. The CDR3: CASSWGDYEQYF. The CDR3 DNA follows: TGTGCCAGTAGTTGGGGGGACTACGAGCAGTACTTC.

The chain employs TRBV29-1 and TRBJ1-1; possibly TRBD1 for D (6 bases). The CDR3 loop spans 12 amino acids. V lost 7 bases, J lost 3 bases, and 12 bases lay in between. Germline CDR1 SQVTM, CDR2 ANQGSEA. The CDR3 region has the DNA TGCAGCGCCGTACAGGGATACACTGAAGCTTTCTTT. It specifies CSAVQGYTEAFF.

In this sample, this clone turned up once. The rearrangement links TRBV21-1 to TRBJ2-7; the table's D call, TRBD2, has no DNA check behind it. TRBV21-1 is a pseudogene. The CDR3 contains 14 residues. The CDR3 region is CASSQKRMRYEQYF. The CDR3 DNA reads as TGTGCCAGCAGCCAAAAGCGGATGCGCTACGAGCAGTACTTC.

The chain recombines TRBV7-2 with TRBJ2-7, with 7 bases matching TRBD1. The CDR3 runs to 16 residues. CDR1 is SGHTA and CDR2 is FQGNSA in the germline V gene. The V gene end was trimmed by 5 bases and the J gene end by 3 bases; junction bases not matched to a gene: 13. The CDR3 bases are TGTGCCAGCAGCGCACCCCTCCCAGGGGGATACTACGAGCAGTACTTC. It codes for CASSAPLPGGYYEQYF.

The chain recombines TRBV29-1 with TRBJ2-1, with a tentative D call TRBD2 (5 bases). This CDR3 is 13 amino acids long. Germline loops: CDR1 SQVTM, CDR2 ANQGSEA. Trimming stripped 8 bases from V and 9 bases from J, with 20 bases between. CDR3 sequence reads: CSPFIGSGSEQFF. DNA of the CDR3: TGCAGCCCTTTTATAGGGAGTGGTAGTGAGCAGTTCTTC.

The V call is TRBV7-2, the J call TRBJ2-3; D is possibly TRBD2 (7 bases). There are 15 residues in the CDR3. Trimming removed 4 bases from V and 5 bases from J, with 16 bases in between. Germline CDR1 and CDR2: SGHTA and FQGNSA. CDR3 bases: TGTGCCAGCAGCTCCCTGTGGGGGGGGCAAGATACGCAGTATTTT. Its protein is CASSSLWGGQDTQYF.

This clone was seen a handful of times. This rearrangement joins TRBV5-1 to TRBJ1-2, with TRBD1 identical over 9 bases. Germline trimming cut 3 bases from V and 4 bases from J; bases unmatched to any gene: 7. This CDR3 contains 15 residues. CDR1 and CDR2 from the germline V gene are SGHRS and YFSETQ. The CDR3: CASSSPGQGSYGYTF. The CDR3 DNA sequence: TGCGCCAGCAGCTCCCCGGGACAGGGCTCCTATGGCTACACCTTC.

This chain joins TRBV6-5 and TRBJ1-1; D is uncertain. Per the germline V gene, CDR1 is MNHEY and CDR2 is SVGAGI. This CDR3 contains 14 residues. V lost 2 bases and J lost 3, with 10 bases in between. The CDR3 protein is CASSYGLVDTEAFF. The CDR3 DNA sequence: TGTGCCAGCAGTTACGGCCTGGTGGACACTGAAGCTTTCTTT.

CDR3 in DNA: TGTGCCAGCAGTGCAGCCGGGACAGGGGGCGCCGACTATGGCTACACCTTC. It encodes CASSAAGTGGADYGYTF. This chain uses TRBV6-4 with TRBJ1-2; TRBD1 matches 12 bases. The CDR3 sequence is 17 residues long. The germline V gene has CDR1 MRHNA and CDR2 SNTAGT. The V segment lost 4 bases and the J segment 3 bases; nucleotides outside the gene matches: 9.

V and J are TRBV5-8 and TRBJ2-3; TRBD2 agrees at 10 bases. The germline CDR1 and CDR2 sequences are SGHTS and YDEGEE. The CDR3 extends over 17 amino acids. V lost 1 base, J lost 2 bases, and 7 bases stayed unmatched. This CDR3 is CASSLSRTSGVTDTQYF. In DNA form, the CDR3 reads TGTGCCAGCAGCTTGAGCCGGACTAGCGGAGTCACAGATACGCAGTATTTT.

The chain has TRBV12-3 or TRBV12-4 and TRBJ2-2; the D is unclear. Between the trimmed V and J ends, which lost 2 bases and 6 bases, there was a span of 7 bases. The CDR3 is 13 amino acids. The CDR3 protein is CASSLSGPGELFF. In DNA, the CDR3 is TGTGCCAGCAGTTTATCTGGGCCCGGGGAGCTGTTTTTT.

The chain is built from TRBV4-1 and TRBJ1-1; D is uncertain. This CDR3 is built from 13 residues. V was shortened by 1 base and J by 11 bases, with 14 bases between the two germline ends. From germline, CDR1 is MGHRA and CDR2 YSYEKL. CDR3 nucleotide sequence: TGCGCCAGCAGCCAAGCCCGAGAGGGTCAGGCTTTCTTT. Residues: CASSQAREGQAFF.

The chain uses TRBV18 and TRBJ1-4; 8 bases are a match to TRBD1. The CDR3 has 14 amino acids. The V and J ends lost 6 bases and 3 bases, in that order; junction bases with no gene match: 3. Germline CDR1 and CDR2: KGHSH and LQKENI. CDR3 sequence: CASSLGQANEKLFF. CDR3 bases: TGTGCCAGCTCGCTGGGACAGGCTAATGAAAAACTGTTTTTT. The whole variable domain, remainder taken from reference TRBV18 and TRBJ1-4, is NAGVMQNPRHLVRRRGQEARLRCSPMKGHSHVYWYRQLPEEGLKFMVYLQKENIIDESGMPKERFSAEFPKEGPSILRIQQVVRGDSAAYFCASSLGQANEKLFFGSGTQLSVL.

The sample holds a few counts of this clone. V and J are TRBV5-1 and TRBJ2-5, with D maybe TRBD2 (7 bases). The V end lost 0 bases, the J end lost 0 bases, and 15 bases lay between the germline ends. There are 17 residues in the CDR3. Germline loops: CDR1 SGHRS, CDR2 YFSETQ. CDR3 in DNA: TGCGCCAGCAGCTTGGGCCTCGGGGGGCTGTACCAAGAGACCCAGTACTTC. Translated, it gives CASSLGLGGLYQETQYF.

The chain has TRBV6-1 and TRBJ1-5; weak D call: TRBD1 (6 bases). V was trimmed by 2 bases and J by 4 bases, leaving 6 bases between them. In germline, CDR1 is MNHNS, CDR2 SASEGT. The CDR3 contains 13 residues. The chain's CDR3 is CASSERGNQPQHF. CDR3 DNA sequence: TGTGCCAGCAGTGAAAGGGGGAATCAGCCCCAGCATTTT.

The chain recombines TRBV6-5 with TRBJ1-6, with 9 bases matching TRBD1. The CDR3 has 15 amino acids. The V and J ends lost 6 bases and 7 bases, in that order; junction bases with no gene match: 7. The germline gives CDR1 MNHEY, CDR2 SVGAGI. The DNA for the CDR3 is TGTGCCAGCAGCCCCGTGGGGACAGGGAATTCACCCCTCCACTTT. Protein product: CASSPVGTGNSPLHF.